Detailed here is one T cell receptor (beta chain). Antigen specificity is unknown. Clones were sequenced by immunoSEQ multiplex PCR, and TCRdb holds only the in-frame ones, with some missing. The repertoire has about 45,000 clones, about 70% of them found once; the top ten carry more than 6.5%. When around ten days of culture had elapsed, CD4+ T cells were isolated. A half-volume exchange with IL-2 medium occurred on days 3 and 7. V was clipped by 3 bases and J by 4 bases, with 15 bases between them. The germline V gene has CDR1 KGHDR and CDR2 SFDVKD. This CDR3 has 16 residues. The data originate from a study of vaccination effects on CD4 cells after COVID-19. Looking at the study overall: Vaccine administered to participants consisted of two doses of either BNT162b2 or mRNA-1273.

General observations from the study: Following vaccination, convalescents' spike-reactive clones were mostly new ones induced by the vaccine.

This specimen consisted of CD4+ T cells from PBMCs cultured without peptide, obtained before COVID-19 vaccination. V is TRBV24-1 and J is TRBJ2-1; D is possibly TRBD1 (6 bases). This clonotype was obtained from a human donor who had a prior SARS-CoV-2 infection. The CDR3 is CATSDPQDSEYNEQFF. CDR3 in DNA: TGTGCCACCAGTGATCCTCAGGACAGTGAATACAATGAGCAGTTCTTC.